Listed below are T cell receptor beta chains from one sample, sequenced in a study of T cell repertoires in ileal Crohn's disease. Method: immunoSEQ multiplex PCR; TCRdb's copy keeps in-frame clones and lacks some. The table has several thousand clones, roughly 90% seen once. Source material: ileal tissue. These receptors were obtained from an adult with Crohn's disease. Both conserved end residues are part of each CDR3. The D gene is left open where the match is weak. The size entry is marked missing in some rows and otherwise reads once, few, many or a size class.

-	-	TRBV9	TRBJ2-2	TGTGCCAGCGGATCGGAGGGGGCGTACACCGGGGAGCTGTTTTTT	CASGSEGAYTGELFF
-	-	TRBV13	TRBJ2-7	TGTGCCAGCAGCTTAAGTAACAGGGTCAACGAGCAGTACTTC	CASSLSNRVNEQYF
large	-	TRBV19	TRBJ2-5	TGTGCCAGTAGTATAGAAATGGACAACCAAGAGACCCAGTACTTC	CASSIEMDNQETQYF
-	-	TRBV20-1	TRBJ2-7	TGCAGTGCTAGAAATAGCTACGAGCAGTACTTC	CSARNSYEQYF
once	-	TRBV4-1	TRBJ2-6	TGCGCCAGCAGCCTCCGACAGATCCCTTCTCTGGCCAACGTCCTGACTTTC	CASSLRQIPSLANVLTF
-	-	TRBV19	TRBJ1-6	TGTGCCAGTAGTACGTCATCCTATAATTCACCCCTCCACTTT	CASSTSSYNSPLHF
-	TRBD1	TRBV12-5	TRBJ2-5	TGTGCTAGTGGTTTGACACTCACAGGGGGCAGGGAGACCCAGTACTTC	CASGLTLTGGRETQYF
-	-	TRBV7-9	TRBJ2-5	TGTGCCAGCAGCCGAACACGACAGTTTGGATGGGAGACCCAGTACTTC	CASSRTRQFGWETQYF
-	TRBD2	TRBV4-1	TRBJ2-1	TGCGCCAGCAGCCAAGCCACTAGCGGGAGACCCAATGAGCAGTTCTTC	CASSQATSGRPNEQFF
once	-	TRBV28	TRBJ2-5	TGTGCCAGCAGTTTGACCGGAGAGACCCAGTACTTC	CASSLTGETQYF
few	-	TRBV5-1	TRBJ2-3	TGCGCCAGCAGCTCTGCCGGCAGAATCGGGACAGATACGCAGTATTTT	CASSSAGRIGTDTQYF
-	-	TRBV6-5	TRBJ1-2	TGTGCCAGCAGTCCTTTTGGGCGGGTCGGCTATGGCTACACCTTC	CASSPFGRVGYGYTF
-	TRBD2	TRBV7-2	TRBJ2-7	TGTGCCAGCAGCTTCACGGGACTAGCGGGAAGTTACGAGCAGTACTTC	CASSFTGLAGSYEQYF
-	-	TRBV7-3	TRBJ2-1	TGTGCCAGCAGCTCGGGGCCACCAACCTACAATGAGCAGTTCTTC	CASSSGPPTYNEQFF
once	-	TRBV11-2	TRBJ2-1	TGTGCCAGCAGCTTAGAGCGGGGTTTTTACAATGAGCAGTTCTTC	CASSLERGFYNEQFF
few	TRBD1	TRBV2	TRBJ1-2	TGTGCCAGCAGTACCGGCGGACAGGGGGCTGGCTACACCTTC	CASSTGGQGAGYTF
-	-	TRBV5-1	TRBJ2-1	TGCGCCAGCAGCTTGAGCCGGGACTCCTACAATGAGCAGTTCTTC	CASSLSRDSYNEQFF
-	TRBD2	TRBV11-2	TRBJ2-5	TGTGCCAGCAGCTTTAGAGGGCTAGCGGGGCAAGAGACCCAGTACTTC	CASSFRGLAGQETQYF
-	-	TRBV18	TRBJ1-1	TGTGCCAGCTCACCCAGGTTGACTGAAGCTTTCTTT	CASSPRLTEAFF
-	-	TRBV9	TRBJ1-1	TGTGCCAGCAGCGAGGGGGGGAACACTGAAGCTTTCTTT	CASSEGGNTEAFF
-	TRBD2	TRBV4-1	TRBJ2-2	TGCGCCAGCAGCCAGGGACCGGGACTAGCGAACACCGGGGAGCTGTTTTTT	CASSQGPGLANTGELFF
-	-	TRBV7-8	TRBJ1-1	TGTGCCAGCAGCTCAAACACTGAAGCTTTCTTT	CASSSNTEAFF
-	TRBD1	TRBV9	TRBJ2-2	TGTGCCAGCAGCGAGCGACAGGGGATGGGCGGGGAGCTGTTTTTT	CASSERQGMGGELFF
-	-	TRBV11-3	TRBJ2-7	TGTGCCAGCAGCTTAGGGCAGGGTGGGGAGCAGTACTTC	CASSLGQGGEQYF
-	-	TRBV29-1	TRBJ2-6	TGCAGCGTTGTCGGAGACCAAAGCTCTGGGGCCAACGTCCTGACTTTC	CSVVGDQSSGANVLTF
-	-	TRBV5-8	TRBJ1-4	TGTGCCAGCCTTTCGACCTACCTTAATGAAAAACTGTTTTTT	CASLSTYLNEKLFF